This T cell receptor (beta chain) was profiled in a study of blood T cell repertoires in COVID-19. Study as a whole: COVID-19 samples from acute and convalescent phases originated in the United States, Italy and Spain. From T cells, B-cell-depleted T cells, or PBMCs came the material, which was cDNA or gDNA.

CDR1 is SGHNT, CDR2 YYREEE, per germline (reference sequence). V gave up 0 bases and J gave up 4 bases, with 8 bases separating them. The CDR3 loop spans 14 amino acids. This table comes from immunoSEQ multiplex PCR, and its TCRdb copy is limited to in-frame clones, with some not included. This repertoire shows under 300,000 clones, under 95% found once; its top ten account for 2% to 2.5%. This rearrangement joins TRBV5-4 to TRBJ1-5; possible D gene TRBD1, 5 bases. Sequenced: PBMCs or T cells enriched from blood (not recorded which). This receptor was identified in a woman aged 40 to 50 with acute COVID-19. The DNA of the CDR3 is TGTGCCAGCAGCTTGGAGGGGTTTAATCAGCCCCAGCATTTT. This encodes CASSLEGFNQPQHF.